The 7 T cell receptor beta chains below come from one sample, sequenced in a study of CD4 T cells in relation to SARS-CoV-2 and coronaviruses. CD4+ T cells from unexposed donors were obtained before the COVID-19 pandemic (2011-2018). CD4+ T cells were isolated from the cells after nine to eleven days of culture. Which antigens these TCRs recognize remains unknown. The method was immunoSEQ multiplex PCR; TCRdb's version includes in-frame clones alone and lacks a portion of them. The sample has about 19,000 clones, about 80% seen once. Sample: CD4+ T cells from PBMCs, cultured in vitro. The receptors come from a human donor in good health.

A few counts support this clone. V is TRBV3-1 (or the pseudogene TRBV3-2) and J is TRBJ2-2; 10 bases fit TRBD2. V gave up 7 bases and J gave up 4 bases; unmatched junction bases: 6. The germline CDR1 and CDR2 sequences are LGHDT and YNNKEL (reference sequence). The CDR3 spans 15 residues. The chain's CDR3 is CASTPSGRGTGELFF. The CDR3 bases are TGTGCCAGCACCCCCAGCGGGAGGGGCACCGGGGAGCTGTTTTTT.

The chain couples TRBV12-3 or TRBV12-4 to TRBJ1-2; the D is unclear. This CDR3 spans 13 amino acids. V gave up 1 base and J gave up 4 bases, with 7 bases separating them. CDR3 DNA: TGTGCCAGCAGTTTAGGACAAAGCTATGGCTACACCTTC. It is translated as CASSLGQSYGYTF.

The CDR3 DNA sequence: TGTGCCAGCAGTATGGGACTTAACACCGGGGAGCTGTTTTTT. It codes for CASSMGLNTGELFF. This chain joins TRBV6-2 or TRBV6-3 and TRBJ2-2; tentatively, D is TRBD2 (6 bases). This CDR3 has 14 amino acids. CDR1 is MNHEY and CDR2 is SVGEGT in the germline V gene. The V and J ends lost 5 bases and 2 bases respectively, with 9 bases between them.

This clone showed up just a few times. The J gene is TRBJ1-1, the V gene TRBV30; D is unresolved. Trimming removed 0 bases from V and 1 base from J, with 12 bases in between. Germline lookup yields CDR1 GTSNPN and CDR2 SVGIG (reference sequence). This CDR3 contains 15 residues. The CDR3 is CAWSVSRVRNTEAFF. The CDR3, as DNA: TGTGCCTGGAGTGTATCGAGAGTCAGGAACACTGAAGCTTTCTTT.

The chain couples TRBV30 to TRBJ2-3; tentatively, D is TRBD2 (6 bases). This CDR3 has 17 amino acids. The germline V and J ends were trimmed by 2 bases and 3 bases, with 21 bases remaining between them. Germline V lookup: CDR1 GTSNPN, CDR2 SVGIG (reference sequence). CDR3 protein: CAWSRHFGRERTDTQYF. The DNA for the CDR3 is TGTGCCTGGAGTAGGCACTTTGGGCGGGAAAGGACAGATACGCAGTATTTT. The variable domain in full, completed from reference TRBV30 and TRBJ2-3, reads SQTIHQWPATLVQPVGSPLSLECTVEGTSNPNLYWYRQAAGRGLQLLFYSVGIGQISSEVPQNLSASRPQDRQFILSSKKLLLSDSGFYLCAWSRHFGRERTDTQYFGPGTRLTVL.

This clone was recorded only once. V usage is TRBV4-2 and J usage is TRBJ1-2, with 10 bases fitting TRBD1. The CDR3 runs 16 residues. J lost 4 bases, V lost 4 bases, and 9 bases had no gene match. The germline gives CDR1 LGHNA, CDR2 YNFKEQ. DNA of the CDR3: TGTGCCAGCAGCCGGGACAGGGGCGCCACCGTCTATGGCTACACCTTC. Its translation: CASSRDRGATVYGYTF.

The chain couples TRBV6-2 or TRBV6-3 to TRBJ1-2; D is ambiguous. CDR1 is MNHEY, CDR2 SVGEGT, per germline. Trimming left V 2 bases short and J 5 bases short, with 6 bases between. This CDR3 has 12 amino acids. CDR3 region: CASSYPAYGYTF. As DNA, the CDR3 is TGTGCCAGCAGTTACCCAGCATATGGCTACACCTTC.